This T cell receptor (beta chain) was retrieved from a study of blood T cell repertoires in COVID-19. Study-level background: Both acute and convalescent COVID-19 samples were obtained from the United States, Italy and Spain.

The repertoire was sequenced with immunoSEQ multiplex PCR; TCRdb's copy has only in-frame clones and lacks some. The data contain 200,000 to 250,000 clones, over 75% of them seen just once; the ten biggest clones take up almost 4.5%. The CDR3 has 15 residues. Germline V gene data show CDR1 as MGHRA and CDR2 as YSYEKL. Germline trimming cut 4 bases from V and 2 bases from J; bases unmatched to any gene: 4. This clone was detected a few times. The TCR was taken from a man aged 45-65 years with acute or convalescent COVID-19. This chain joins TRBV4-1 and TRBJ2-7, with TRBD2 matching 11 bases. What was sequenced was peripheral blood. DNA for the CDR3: TGCGCCAGCAGCCCGTTGACTAGCGGGGCCTACGAGCAGTACTTC. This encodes CASSPLTSGAYEQYF.